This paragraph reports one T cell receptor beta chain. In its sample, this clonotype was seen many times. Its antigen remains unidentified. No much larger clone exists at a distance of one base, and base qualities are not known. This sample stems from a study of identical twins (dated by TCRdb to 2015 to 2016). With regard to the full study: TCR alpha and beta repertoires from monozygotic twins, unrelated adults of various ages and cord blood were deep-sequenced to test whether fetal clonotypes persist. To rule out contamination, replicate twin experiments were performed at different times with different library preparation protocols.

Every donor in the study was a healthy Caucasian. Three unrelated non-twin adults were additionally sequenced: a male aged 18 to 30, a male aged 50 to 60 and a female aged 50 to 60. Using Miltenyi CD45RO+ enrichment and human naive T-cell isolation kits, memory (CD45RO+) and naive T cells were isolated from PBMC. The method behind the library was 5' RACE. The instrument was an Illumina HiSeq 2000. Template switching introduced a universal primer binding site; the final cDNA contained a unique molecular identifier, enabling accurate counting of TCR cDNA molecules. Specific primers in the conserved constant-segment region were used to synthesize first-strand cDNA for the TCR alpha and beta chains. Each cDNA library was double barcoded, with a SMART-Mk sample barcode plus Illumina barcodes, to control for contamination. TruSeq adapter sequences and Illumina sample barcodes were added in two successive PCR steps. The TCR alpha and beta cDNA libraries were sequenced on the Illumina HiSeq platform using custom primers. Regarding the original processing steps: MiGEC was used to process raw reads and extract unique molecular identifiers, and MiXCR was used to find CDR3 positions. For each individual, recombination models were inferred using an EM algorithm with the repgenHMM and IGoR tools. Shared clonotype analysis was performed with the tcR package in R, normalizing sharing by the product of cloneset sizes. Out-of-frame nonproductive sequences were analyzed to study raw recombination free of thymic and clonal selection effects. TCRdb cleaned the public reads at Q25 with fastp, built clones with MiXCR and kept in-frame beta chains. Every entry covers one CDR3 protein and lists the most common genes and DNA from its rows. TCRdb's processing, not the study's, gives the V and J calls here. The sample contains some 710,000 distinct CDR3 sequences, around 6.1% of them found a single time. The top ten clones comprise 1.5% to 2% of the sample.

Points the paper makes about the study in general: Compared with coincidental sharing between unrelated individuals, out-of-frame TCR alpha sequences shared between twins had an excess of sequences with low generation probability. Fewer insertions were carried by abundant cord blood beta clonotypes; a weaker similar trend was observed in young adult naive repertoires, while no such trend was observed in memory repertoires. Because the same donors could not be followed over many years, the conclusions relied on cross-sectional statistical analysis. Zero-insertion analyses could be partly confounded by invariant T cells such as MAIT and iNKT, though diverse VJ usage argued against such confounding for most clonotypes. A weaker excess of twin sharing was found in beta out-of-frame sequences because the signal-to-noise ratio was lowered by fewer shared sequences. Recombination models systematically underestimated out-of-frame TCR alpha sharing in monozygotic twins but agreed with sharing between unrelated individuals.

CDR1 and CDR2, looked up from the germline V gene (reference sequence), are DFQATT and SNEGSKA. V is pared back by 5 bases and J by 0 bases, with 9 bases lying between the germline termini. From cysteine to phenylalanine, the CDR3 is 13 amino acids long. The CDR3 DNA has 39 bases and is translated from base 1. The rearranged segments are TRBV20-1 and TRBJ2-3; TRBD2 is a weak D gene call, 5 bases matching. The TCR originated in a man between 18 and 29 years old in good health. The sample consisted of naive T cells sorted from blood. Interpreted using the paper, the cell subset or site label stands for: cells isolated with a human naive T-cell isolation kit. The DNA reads TGCAGTGCTTCCAGGACTAGCACAGATACGCAGTATTTT. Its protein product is CSASRTSTDTQYF.